These 21 T cell receptor beta chains originate from one sample sequenced in a study of blood T cell repertoires in COVID-19. The protocol was immunoSEQ multiplex PCR, while the TCRdb copy is restricted to in-frame clones and leaves out a portion. Altogether about 380,000 clones are present, roughly 87% being singletons, with the ten largest covering under 3%. Source material: PBMCs or T cells enriched from blood (not recorded which). Source of these receptors: a woman younger than 45 who had recovered from COVID-19.

The chain is built from TRBV5-4 and TRBJ2-1; D remains ambiguous. Per germline, CDR1 SGHNT and CDR2 YYREEE (reference sequence). The CDR3 is 14 residues long. Trimming pared 4 bases from V and 2 bases from J, leaving 10 bases between. The CDR3, as DNA: TGTGCCAGCAGCCCTACCCCGGCCTACAATGAGCAGTTCTTC. It translates to CASSPTPAYNEQFF. Combining the CDR3 with reference TRBV5-4 and TRBJ2-1 gives the whole variable domain ETGVTQSPTHLIKTRGQQVTLRCSSQSGHNTVSWYQQALGQGPQFIFQYYREEENGRGNFPPRFSGLQFPNYSSELNVNALELDDSALYLCASSPTPAYNEQFFGPGTRLTVL.

The rearrangement links TRBV7-9 to TRBJ1-1, with 10 bases fitting TRBD1. The CDR3 spans 15 residues. From germline, CDR1 is SEHNR and CDR2 FQNEAQ (reference sequence). V trimming: 4 bases; J trimming: 6 bases; junction bases outside the gene matches: 8. CDR3: CASSSMGQGTAEAFF. CDR3 nucleotides: TGTGCCAGCAGCTCCATGGGACAGGGGACGGCTGAAGCTTTCTTT.

Concerning this clone: The sample carries other DNA sequences with the same CDR3. The chain recombines TRBV6-1 with TRBJ1-6; D possibly corresponds to TRBD1 (6 bases). Germline loops: CDR1 MNHNS, CDR2 SASEGT. CDR3 length equals 15 residues. Trimming left V 2 bases short and J 1 base short, with 6 bases between. CDR3 protein: CASSEQGSYNSPLHF. The CDR3 region has the DNA TGTGCCAGCAGTGAACAGGGGTCCTATAATTCACCCCTCCACTTT.

The chain carries TRBV5-1 and TRBJ1-5; possible D gene TRBD1, 5 bases. Between the trimmed V and J ends, which lost 0 bases and 6 bases, there was a span of 13 bases. The CDR3 length is 15 residues. CDR1 and CDR2 (germline): SGHRS, YFSETQ. For the CDR3, the DNA is TGCGCCAGCAGCTTGGCCCGGGGGGGAGTTCAGCCCCAGCATTTT. Its protein product is CASSLARGGVQPQHF.

The sample holds a few counts of this clone. The V and J genes are TRBV11-2 and TRBJ2-1, with TRBD2 as a possible D gene (6 bases). V dropped 2 bases and J dropped 4 bases, with 15 bases sitting between them. Germline assignment: CDR1 SGHAT and CDR2 FQNNGV. The CDR3 runs 16 residues. The CDR3 region has the DNA TGTGCCAGCAGCTTAATTGGAGGGCGGCCGTACAATGAGCAGTTCTTC. It specifies CASSLIGGRPYNEQFF.

This clone was recorded a few times. The chain employs TRBV2 and TRBJ2-7; D is unclear. The CDR3 covers 11 residues. Germline V gene data show CDR1 as SNHLY and CDR2 as FYNNEI. V was shortened by 8 bases and J by 3 bases, with 8 bases between the two germline ends. The CDR3 spells CASLIYYEQYF. DNA for the CDR3: TGTGCCAGCCTAATCTACTACGAGCAGTACTTC.

A remark on this clone: This sample also contains other DNA sequences that code for the same CDR3. This rearrangement joins TRBV18 to TRBJ2-2; D is perhaps TRBD2 (6 bases). Germline CDR1 and CDR2: KGHSH and LQKENI. V shed 1 base and J shed 3 bases, with 6 bases lying between them. CDR3 length: 14 amino acids. Here the CDR3 reads CASSPRGDTGELFF. In nucleotides, the CDR3 is TGTGCCAGCTCACCACGGGGGGACACCGGGGAGCTGTTTTTT. The full variable domain, its missing parts supplied by reference TRBV18 and TRBJ2-2, is NAGVMQNPRHLVRRRGQEARLRCSPMKGHSHVYWYRQLPEEGLKFMVYLQKENIIDESGMPKERFSAEFPKEGPSILRIQQVVRGDSAAYFCASSPRGDTGELFFGEGSRLTVL.

The V gene is TRBV15, the J gene TRBJ2-3; 9 bases are a match to TRBD2. Germline CDR1 LNHNV, CDR2 YYDKDF (reference sequence). Trimming cost V 2 bases and J 4 bases; bases outside gene matches: 7. The CDR3 length is 16 residues. The CDR3 region is CATSRQPGLAPDTQYF. As DNA, the CDR3 is TGTGCCACCAGCAGACAACCGGGACTAGCCCCAGATACGCAGTATTTT.

The chain carries TRBV2 and TRBJ2-7, with 7 bases aligning to TRBD1. Germline CDR1 reads SNHLY; CDR2 reads FYNNEI. The V segment lost 3 bases and the J segment 1 base; nucleotides outside the gene matches: 9. The CDR3 consists of 16 residues. The DNA for the CDR3 is TGTGCCAGCAGTGAGAGGGGGCGCTGGGTTTCCTACGAGCAGTACTTC. It yields the protein CASSERGRWVSYEQYF.

V usage is TRBV6-5 and J usage is TRBJ1-5, with D tentatively TRBD1 (6 bases). V lost 5 bases and J lost 0, with 11 bases in between. The CDR3 has 15 residues. In germline, CDR1 is MNHEY, CDR2 SVGAGI. CDR3 DNA sequence: TGTGCCAGCAGTCCGACAGGACATAGCAATCAGCCCCAGCATTTT. Encoded protein: CASSPTGHSNQPQHF.

This chain joins TRBV5-1 and TRBJ2-7; 8 nucleotides agree with TRBD2. Per germline, CDR1 SGHRS and CDR2 YFSETQ. The J segment lost 4 bases and the V segment lost 2 bases, leaving 5 bases of the junction unmatched. This CDR3 has 14 amino acids. The CDR3 spells CASSFSGSGYEQYF. The CDR3 DNA reads as TGCGCCAGCAGCTTCAGCGGGAGTGGGTACGAGCAGTACTTC.

The genes are TRBV11-3 and TRBJ2-7, with 11 bases aligning to TRBD1. The CDR3 runs to 15 residues. V trimming: 3 bases; J trimming: 5 bases; junction bases outside the gene matches: 6. From germline, CDR1 is SGHNT and CDR2 YENEEA. The CDR3 coding sequence is TGTGCCAGCAGCTTGCCGGGACAGGGGGTTGACGAGCAGTACTTC. Translating gives CASSLPGQGVDEQYF.

The chain joins TRBV27 to TRBJ2-3, with 11 bases that match TRBD2. J was trimmed by 7 bases and V by 1 base; bases with no gene match: 10. Germline V gives CDR1 MNHEY, CDR2 SMNVEV (reference sequence). The CDR3 length is 17 residues. CDR3 in amino acids: CASSLYPSGGQGNTQYF. The CDR3 nucleotides are TGTGCCAGCAGTTTATACCCTAGCGGGGGGCAGGGTAATACGCAGTATTTT.

The J gene is TRBJ2-2, the V gene TRBV21-1; the tabulated D call, TRBD1, remains unverified against the DNA. TRBV21-1 has pseudogene status. CDR3 length: 16 amino acids. The CDR3 DNA follows: TGTGCCAGCAGCCCCCTCTCCGGGACAGGCACCGGGGAGCTGTTTTTT. Translated: CASSPLSGTGTGELFF.

Concerning this clone: Other DNA variants within this sample encode the same CDR3. The chain carries TRBV5-1 and TRBJ1-5; 10 bases are a match to TRBD1. The CDR3 is 14 residues long. Germline assignment: CDR1 SGHRS and CDR2 YFSETQ. V lost 4 bases to trimming and J lost 5 bases; unmatched junction nucleotides: 3. This chain's CDR3 is CASSLGTGDQPQHF. The CDR3 region has the DNA TGCGCCAGCAGCCTGGGGACAGGGGATCAGCCCCAGCATTTT.

The chain recombines TRBV5-1 with TRBJ1-2; possibly TRBD1 for D (5 bases). Trimming stripped 2 bases from V and 4 bases from J, with 9 bases between. This CDR3 region has 13 residues. The germline V gene has CDR1 SGHRS and CDR2 YFSETQ. The CDR3 loop reads CASSFGGGYGYTF. The CDR3 coding sequence is TGCGCCAGCAGCTTTGGGGGAGGCTATGGCTACACCTTC.

The V and J genes are TRBV2 and TRBJ2-2, with a weak D call TRBD2 (5 bases). Germline CDR1 is SNHLY and CDR2 is FYNNEI. The length of the CDR3 is 13 residues. V was pared by 6 bases and J by 4 bases, with 9 bases between. CDR3 bases: TGTGCCAGCAGGGCCGCGGGCACCGGGGAGCTGTTTTTT. Protein: CASRAAGTGELFF.

This clone was counted only a few times. The rearrangement joins TRBV28 to TRBJ2-3; 13 bases map to TRBD2. V was pared by 5 bases and J by 8 bases, with 13 bases of the junction left unmatched. There are 17 residues in the CDR3. The germline V gene has CDR1 MDHEN and CDR2 SYDVKM. The CDR3 protein is CASSQTGTSGVLGTQYF. The CDR3, as DNA: TGTGCCAGCAGTCAAACCGGGACTAGCGGGGTCTTAGGTACGCAGTATTTT.

This sequence joins TRBV7-3 and TRBJ2-5, with TRBD2 identical over 15 bases. The trim removed 5 bases at V and 1 base at J, leaving 2 bases unmatched. The V gene's germline CDR1 is SGHTA and CDR2 FQGTGA. The CDR3 has 16 residues. The CDR3 here is CASSQGLAGGQETQYF. CDR3 coding DNA: TGTGCCAGCAGCCAGGGACTAGCGGGGGGCCAAGAGACCCAGTACTTC.

In its sample, this clone was seen once. DNA of the CDR3: TGTGCCAGTAGTATGACACCCCGACAGGGGGCGAATGGCTACACCTTC. Translated, it gives CASSMTPRQGANGYTF. The genes are TRBV19 and TRBJ1-2, with TRBD1 identical over 10 bases. Trimming cost V 3 bases and J 6 bases; bases outside gene matches: 10. The germline V gene has CDR1 LNHDA and CDR2 SQIVND (reference sequence). This CDR3 region has 16 residues.

This clone was recorded only once. The chain has TRBV7-9 and TRBJ1-4; D uncertain. The germline V gene encodes CDR1 SEHNR and CDR2 FQNEAQ (reference sequence). The CDR3 runs 13 residues. With 10 bases removed from V and 2 bases from J, the gap between germline ends came to 11 bases. The CDR3 DNA sequence: TGTGCCATAGCATCGTGGACTAATGAAAAACTGTTTTTT. As protein: CAIASWTNEKLFF.